Below are 24 T cell receptor beta chains sequenced from a single sample in a study of blood T cell repertoires in COVID-19. Clones were read by immunoSEQ multiplex PCR, and TCRdb kept only the in-frame ones, dropping some. The sample lists under 300,000 clones, 82% seen once, with 3.4% in the top ten. The specimen sequenced was peripheral blood. The receptors were sampled from a woman younger than 30 with acute or convalescent COVID-19.

V gene TRBV9 combines with J gene TRBJ2-2; perhaps TRBD2 as D (5 bases). Trimming pared 0 bases from V and 6 bases from J, leaving 15 bases between. Germline V gene sequence: CDR1 SGDLS, CDR2 YYNGEE. The CDR3 length is 16 residues. The CDR3 loop is CASSVAILASSGELFF. DNA of the CDR3: TGTGCCAGCAGCGTAGCTATCCTAGCTAGCTCCGGGGAGCTGTTTTTT.

The chain links TRBV5-6 to TRBJ2-1; TRBD2 might be the D (5 bases). V gave up 1 base and J gave up 6 bases, with 14 bases separating them. The length of the CDR3 is 15 residues. Germline V gives CDR1 SGHDT, CDR2 YYEEEE. The CDR3 DNA is TGTGCCAGCAGCTTGAAGAGGGAGTGGCTCAATGAGCAGTTCTTC. It encodes CASSLKREWLNEQFF.

This chain uses TRBV11-2 with TRBJ2-2; 10 nucleotides align to TRBD1. CDR1 is SGHAT and CDR2 is FQNNGV in the germline V gene. Trimming at V came to 4 bases and at J to 3 bases, leaving 2 bases not matched to a gene. There are 15 residues in the CDR3. The CDR3 coding sequence is TGTGCCAGCAGCTCAGACAGGGGGCACACCGGGGAGCTGTTTTTT. It translates to CASSSDRGHTGELFF.

The chain links TRBV30 to TRBJ1-1; D possibly corresponds to TRBD1 (6 bases). V lost 2 bases, J lost 5 bases, and 12 bases lay in between. The CDR3 length is 13 residues. In germline, CDR1 is GTSNPN, CDR2 SVGIG (reference sequence). CDR3 amino acids: CAWSWGRGTEAFF. The CDR3 nucleotides are TGTGCCTGGAGTTGGGGGCGAGGGACTGAAGCTTTCTTT.

CDR3 sequence: CASRQRSSSYNSPLHF. The CDR3 nucleotides are TGTGCCAGCCGTCAGAGGAGCAGCTCCTATAATTCACCCCTCCACTTT. The V gene is TRBV27, the J gene TRBJ1-6; no reliable D call. The CDR3 runs 16 residues. CDR1 and CDR2 (germline): MNHEY, SMNVEV (reference sequence). V gave up 8 bases and J gave up 0 bases, with 14 bases separating them.

V usage is TRBV3-1 (or the pseudogene TRBV3-2) and J usage is TRBJ2-7; 12 bases align to TRBD2. Germline V CDR1 and CDR2: LGHDT, YNNKEL (reference sequence). J lost 6 bases, V lost 1 base, and 4 bases had no gene match. The CDR3 is 15 amino acids. The CDR3 region is CASSQVKTSGGEQYF. The CDR3 DNA reads TGTGCCAGCAGCCAAGTCAAGACTAGCGGGGGCGAGCAGTACTTC.

The chain employs TRBV30 and TRBJ2-1, with TRBD2 matching 7 bases. Trimming at V came to 6 bases and at J to 3 bases, leaving 14 bases not matched to a gene. Per the germline V gene, CDR1 is GTSNPN and CDR2 is SVGIG (reference sequence). The CDR3 has 16 amino acids. The CDR3 region has the DNA TGTGCCTGCGCTGGGGCGGGGGTCTCTGGCTACAATGAGCAGTTCTTC. Amino acids: CACAGAGVSGYNEQFF. Based on the CDR3 plus reference TRBV30 and TRBJ2-1, the full variable domain is SQTIHQWPATLVQPVGSPLSLECTVEGTSNPNLYWYRQAAGRGLQLLFYSVGIGQISSEVPQNLSASRPQDRQFILSSKKLLLSDSGFYLCACAGAGVSGYNEQFFGPGTRLTVL.

This clone occurred once. The J gene is TRBJ2-7, the V gene TRBV6-5; TRBD2 might be the D (5 bases). Germline values: CDR1 MNHEY, CDR2 SVGAGI. With 0 bases removed from V and 7 bases from J, the gap between germline ends came to 16 bases. This CDR3 has 15 residues. This chain's CDR3 is CASSYSISGLEEQYF. The CDR3 DNA reads TGTGCCAGCAGTTACTCGATTTCGGGGTTGGAAGAGCAGTACTTC.

This chain uses TRBV28 with TRBJ2-5, with D possibly TRBD2 on 5 matching bases. Germline-derived CDR1 and CDR2 are MDHEN and SYDVKM. V lost 5 bases, J lost 5 bases, and 21 bases lay in between. The CDR3 runs 16 residues. CDR3 protein: CASSEYRGSAMETQYF. CDR3 bases: TGTGCCAGCAGTGAATACCGAGGTAGCGCTATGGAGACCCAGTACTTC.

The chain is built from TRBV28 and TRBJ2-7; TRBD2 agrees at 9 bases. Germline V gives CDR1 MDHEN, CDR2 SYDVKM. J gave up 5 bases and V 7 bases, and 9 bases lay outside the gene matches. The CDR3 sequence is 14 residues long. The CDR3 DNA is TGTGCCAGCATCGAGGCGGGAGGGCCAAACGAGCAGTACTTC. Protein product: CASIEAGGPNEQYF.

This rearrangement joins TRBV2 to TRBJ2-3; 10 bases line up with TRBD1. Losses at the gene ends were 5 bases for V and 6 bases for J; bases not matched to a gene: 5. CDR3 length: 14 residues. The germline V gene encodes CDR1 SNHLY and CDR2 FYNNEI. Here the CDR3 reads CASSTDRGSDTQYF. The CDR3 DNA reads TGTGCCAGCAGTACGGACAGGGGGTCCGATACGCAGTATTTT.

This chain links TRBV7-2 with TRBJ1-1, with D maybe TRBD1 (6 bases). Germline V gene data show CDR1 as SGHTA and CDR2 as FQGNSA. This CDR3 has 15 residues. V was trimmed by 5 bases and J by 7 bases, leaving 20 bases between them. CDR3 region: CASSRDPQGRIEAFF. The CDR3 bases are TGTGCCAGCAGCCGGGACCCCCAGGGGCGGATTGAAGCTTTCTTT. The variable domain in full, completed from reference TRBV7-2 and TRBJ1-1, reads GAGVSQSPSNKVTEKGKDVELRCDPISGHTALYWYRQSLGQGLEFLIYFQGNSAPDKSGLPSDRFSAERTGGSVSTLTIQRTQQEDSAVYLCASSRDPQGRIEAFFGQGTRLTVV.

This clone was counted a single time. The CDR3 sequence is CASSPRGRGPSTNEKLFF. Here the CDR3 DNA reads TGTGCCAGCAGCCCCCGAGGAAGGGGGCCTTCAACTAATGAAAAACTGTTTTTT. The chain recombines TRBV7-9 with TRBJ1-4; 7 nucleotides agree with TRBD1. Looked up from germline, CDR1 is SEHNR and CDR2 is FQNEAQ (reference sequence). With V trimmed by 5 bases and J by 0 bases, 12 bases remained unmatched. The CDR3 runs to 18 residues.

The chain combines TRBV29-1 with TRBJ2-1; 16 nucleotides agree with TRBD2. CDR3 length: 15 residues. Per the germline V gene, CDR1 is SQVTM and CDR2 is ANQGSEA. V lost 7 bases to trimming and J lost 7 bases; unmatched junction nucleotides: 7. CDR3 residues: CSAGTSGRVGNEQFF. DNA of the CDR3: TGCAGCGCTGGGACTAGCGGGAGGGTTGGGAATGAGCAGTTCTTC.

This rearrangement joins TRBV3-1 (or the pseudogene TRBV3-2) to TRBJ1-5; D might be TRBD1 (6 bases). Between the trimmed V and J ends, which lost 0 bases and 6 bases, there was a span of 15 bases. Germline V CDR1 and CDR2: LGHDT, YNNKEL (reference sequence). The CDR3 runs to 16 residues. CDR3 DNA sequence: TGTGCCAGCAGCCAAGATCGTGCGGGGGCGGGTCAGCCCCAGCATTTT. Amino acids: CASSQDRAGAGQPQHF.

V gene TRBV5-8 combines with J gene TRBJ1-5, with TRBD1 as a possible D gene (5 bases). This CDR3 region has 13 residues. Germline CDR1 reads SGHTS; CDR2 reads YDEGEE. Trimming pared 3 bases from V and 7 bases from J, leaving 11 bases between. CDR3 amino acids: CASSSQTGQPQHF. In DNA, the CDR3 is TGTGCCAGCAGCTCCCAAACAGGACAGCCCCAGCATTTT.

V and J are TRBV19 and TRBJ2-2; D might be TRBD1 (6 bases). Looked up from germline, CDR1 is LNHDA and CDR2 is SQIVND (reference sequence). V lost 1 base and J lost 6, with 15 bases in between. The CDR3 extends over 16 amino acids. The chain's CDR3 is CASSIAPGASAGELFF. The CDR3 nucleotides read TGTGCCAGTAGTATAGCCCCAGGGGCGTCCGCCGGGGAGCTGTTTTTT.

This clone was seen only once. This chain links TRBV27 with TRBJ2-5; TRBD2 agrees at 7 bases. The V segment lost 3 bases and the J segment 5 bases; nucleotides outside the gene matches: 9. The CDR3 totals 15 residues. In germline, CDR1 is MNHEY, CDR2 SMNVEV (reference sequence). CDR3 sequence reads: CASSLGGYLRETQYF. DNA for the CDR3: TGTGCCAGCAGTTTGGGGGGGTACTTGAGGGAGACCCAGTACTTC.

V gene TRBV7-2 combines with J gene TRBJ2-5; D ambiguous. There are 13 residues in the CDR3. Trimming cost V 5 bases and J 1 base, with 8 bases left between them. Germline V gene sequence: CDR1 SGHTA, CDR2 FQGNSA. DNA of the CDR3: TGTGCCAGCAGCCCCCTACTCCAAGAGACCCAGTACTTC. This encodes CASSPLLQETQYF.

This chain connects TRBV3-1 (or the pseudogene TRBV3-2) to TRBJ1-1, with 8 bases identical to TRBD1. The V gene end was trimmed by 0 bases and the J gene end by 0 bases; junction bases not matched to a gene: 6. CDR1 and CDR2 from the germline V gene are LGHDT and YNNKEL (reference sequence). The CDR3 spans 17 residues. The CDR3 loop is CASSQEGNRGMNTEAFF. DNA of the CDR3: TGTGCCAGCAGCCAAGAGGGCAACAGGGGGATGAACACTGAAGCTTTCTTT.

For the CDR3, the DNA is TGTGCCAGAAGCTTGGAAAGGGGTGCGTACACTGAAGCTTTCTTT. Amino acid sequence: CARSLERGAYTEAFF. This sequence joins TRBV5-3 and TRBJ1-1; a weak D match, TRBD1 (5 bases). TRBV5-3 is noted as an ORF with a role that remains uncertain. The CDR3 has 15 residues. V shed 0 bases and J shed 3 bases, with 12 bases lying between them.

This clone came up once. V and J are TRBV4-3 and TRBJ1-6; 7 nucleotides agree with TRBD1. The CDR3 is 15 amino acids. Germline CDR1 reads LGHNA; CDR2 reads YSLEER. The ends lost 3 bases at V and 9 bases at J; junction bases unmatched: 8. In DNA form, the CDR3 reads TGCGCCAGCAGCCACGGTACAGGGGTACGTTCACCCCTCCACTTT. It yields the protein CASSHGTGVRSPLHF.

This clone has only one observation. The chain combines TRBV18 with TRBJ2-3; a possible D gene is TRBD2 (5 bases). Germline CDR1 reads KGHSH; CDR2 reads LQKENI. The CDR3 contains 12 residues. Trimming left V 8 bases short and J 5 bases short, with 11 bases between. CDR3 sequence (DNA): TGTGCCAGCAATTCCGAGGGAGATACGCAGTATTTT. It translates to CASNSEGDTQYF.

The rearrangement joins TRBV6-6 to TRBJ2-1; TRBD1 might be the D (7 bases). Germline-derived CDR1 and CDR2 are MNHNY and SVGAGI (reference sequence). Trimming stripped 5 bases from V and 5 bases from J, with 16 bases between. The CDR3 is 15 residues long. The CDR3 coding sequence is TGTGCCAGCAGTAGGCAGGGGGGCTTAAACAATGAGCAGTTCTTC. Translated, it gives CASSRQGGLNNEQFF.